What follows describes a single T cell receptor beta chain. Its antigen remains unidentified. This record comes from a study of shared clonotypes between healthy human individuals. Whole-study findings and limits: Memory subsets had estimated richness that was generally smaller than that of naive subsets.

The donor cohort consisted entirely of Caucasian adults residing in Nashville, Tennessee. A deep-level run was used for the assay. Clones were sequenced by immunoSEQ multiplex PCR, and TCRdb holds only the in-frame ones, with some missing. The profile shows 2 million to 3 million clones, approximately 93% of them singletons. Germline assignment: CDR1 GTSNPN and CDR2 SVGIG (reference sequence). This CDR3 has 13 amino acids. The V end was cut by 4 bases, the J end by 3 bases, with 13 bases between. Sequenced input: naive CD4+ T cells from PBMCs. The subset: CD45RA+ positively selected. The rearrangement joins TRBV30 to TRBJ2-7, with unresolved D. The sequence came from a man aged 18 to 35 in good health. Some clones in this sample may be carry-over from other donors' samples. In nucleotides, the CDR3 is TGTGCCTGGAAACAAGGGTTACACTACGAGCAGTACTTC. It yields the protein CAWKQGLHYEQYF.